The 17 T cell receptor beta chains below were found in one sample sequenced in a study of T-cell reconstitution after alpha-beta-depleted transplantation in children. Unique molecular identifiers were used to barcode this TCRbeta library. From the PCR reads, TCRdb called clonotypes with MiXCR, one entry per CDR3 protein. The sample gives about 980,000 distinct CDR3 sequences, under 30% of which show up once; roughly 31% is in the top ten. Sequenced here: PBMCs, mostly from graft donor cells, sampled 360 days after TCRalphabeta/CD19-depleted stem cell transplant. Every receptor here comes from a boy under three years old who had a stem cell transplant for SCID, so the T cells may come from the graft donor.

The rearrangement uses TRBV29-1 and TRBJ2-7; 8 bases are shared with TRBD1. This CDR3 has 13 amino acids. Germline lookup yields CDR1 SQVTM and CDR2 ANQGSEA. J gave up 4 bases and V 6 bases, and 8 bases lay outside the gene matches. This chain's CDR3 is CSVADRGWYEQYF. The CDR3 DNA reads TGCAGCGTCGCTGACAGGGGATGGTACGAGCAGTACTTC.

This clonotype was seen more than once but under ten times. This chain uses TRBV12-3 or TRBV12-4 with TRBJ2-1, with 9 bases lining up with TRBD2. The CDR3 totals 14 residues. V was pared by 6 bases and J by 7 bases, with 7 bases of the junction left unmatched. CDR3 loop: CASRWGGGGNEQFF. The CDR3 coding sequence is TGTGCCAGCAGGTGGGGCGGGGGGGGGAATGAGCAGTTCTTC.

The chain carries TRBV10-3 and TRBJ2-7, with 9 positions matching TRBD2. After removal of 2 bases from V and 3 bases from J, the junction contained 8 bases not matched to a gene. The V gene's germline CDR1 is ENHRY and CDR2 SYGVKD. The CDR3 is 16 residues long. The CDR3 DNA is TGTGCCATCAGTGAGCCCGCCGGACTAGCGAGCTACGAGCAGTACTTC. This translates into CAISEPAGLASYEQYF.

J is TRBJ2-1 and V is TRBV4-1, with TRBD2 matching over 11 bases. V shed 0 bases and J 7 bases; nucleotides not matched to a gene: 8. Per germline, CDR1 MGHRA and CDR2 YSYEKL. The CDR3 is 17 amino acids. CDR3 amino acids: CASSQDPASGGWNEQFF. The CDR3 DNA reads TGCGCCAGCAGCCAAGATCCCGCTAGCGGGGGGTGGAATGAGCAGTTCTTC.

This clonotype was observed at least ten times. V is TRBV20-1 and J is TRBJ2-3, with D tentatively TRBD1 or TRBD2 (6 bases each). The CDR3 totals 14 residues. With 7 bases removed from V and 4 bases from J, the gap between germline ends came to 18 bases. Per germline, CDR1 DFQATT and CDR2 SNEGSKA (reference sequence). The CDR3 DNA reads TGCAGTGGAGCACGGGGGCCCGGCCCAGATACGCAGTATTTT. Protein product: CSGARGPGPDTQYF.

The chain joins TRBV20-1 to TRBJ1-1; D ambiguous. The CDR3 runs to 14 residues. The V gene lost 2 bases and the J gene lost 5 bases, with 15 bases spanning the gap. From germline, CDR1 is DFQATT and CDR2 SNEGSKA (reference sequence). The CDR3 loop is CSARQPSQRTEAFF. Written as DNA, the CDR3 is TGCAGTGCTAGACAGCCGAGTCAAAGGACTGAAGCTTTCTTT.

The chain is built from TRBV7-6 and TRBJ2-3, with D perhaps matching TRBD1 (6 bases). Germline assignment: CDR1 SGHVS and CDR2 FNYEAQ. CDR3 length equals 18 residues. V shed 0 bases and J shed 6 bases, with 22 bases lying between them. CDR3 DNA: TGTGCCAGCAGCTTAGCCCCTAACCCCCAGGGGATCGGGGATACGCAGTATTTT. Translated: CASSLAPNPQGIGDTQYF. Full variable domain (remainder filled in from reference TRBV7-6 and TRBJ2-3): GAGVSQSPRYKVTKRGQDVALRCDPISGHVSLYWYRQALGQGPEFLTYFNYEAQQDKSGLPNDRFSAERPEGSISTLTIQRTEQRDSAMYRCASSLAPNPQGIGDTQYFGPGTRLTVL.

The rearrangement uses TRBV12-3 or TRBV12-4 and TRBJ1-1; unclear D gene. Trimming cost V 6 bases and J 1 base, with 15 bases left between them. The CDR3 has 15 amino acids. The CDR3 nucleotides are TGTGCCAGCAGAAATTCGGCTCCTAAGAACACTGAAGCTTTCTTT. This translates into CASRNSAPKNTEAFF.

The V call is TRBV12-3 or TRBV12-4, the J call TRBJ2-7; D ambiguous. The CDR3 has 14 residues. Trimming shortened V by 7 bases and J by 4 bases, and 17 bases separated the two germline ends. The CDR3 here is CASTTTKAGYEQYF. The DNA of the CDR3 is TGTGCCAGCACCACGACAAAAGCCGGGTACGAGCAGTACTTC.

This chain joins TRBV7-9 and TRBJ2-7, with 7 bases that match TRBD1. This CDR3 contains 11 residues. Unmatched junction bases numbered 4, after V lost 3 bases and J lost 11 bases. The germline V gene has CDR1 SEHNR and CDR2 FQNEAQ (reference sequence). The CDR3 spells CASSFDRAEYF. CDR3 coding DNA: TGTGCCAGCAGCTTTGACAGGGCAGAGTACTTC.

This clonotype was seen a handful of times. The rearrangement uses TRBV5-1 and TRBJ1-1; D is possibly TRBD1 (5 bases). The ends were cut back, 7 bases at V and 4 bases at J, with 17 bases in the middle. Germline V gene sequence: CDR1 SGHRS, CDR2 YFSETQ. The CDR3 totals 14 residues. The CDR3 region is CASVLEGGGTEAFF. The CDR3 DNA follows: TGCGCCAGCGTTCTGGAAGGTGGGGGCACTGAAGCTTTCTTT.

This clonotype occurred once. The chain combines TRBV7-2 with TRBJ2-3, with unresolved D. This CDR3 is built from 15 residues. Germline V CDR1 and CDR2: SGHTA, FQGNSA. V lost 3 bases and J lost 4, with 14 bases in between. CDR3 DNA: TGTGCCAGCAGCTTGGCTAGTTCTTGGTCAGATACGCAGTATTTT. Protein sequence: CASSLASSWSDTQYF.

The rearrangement links TRBV28 to TRBJ2-7; 8 bases line up with TRBD2. Looked up from germline, CDR1 is MDHEN and CDR2 is SYDVKM. This CDR3 is built from 13 residues. Trimming at V came to 7 bases and at J to 2 bases, leaving 4 bases not matched to a gene. The CDR3 spells CASTGGGPYEQYF. In DNA, the CDR3 is TGTGCCAGCACGGGCGGGGGGCCCTACGAGCAGTACTTC.

The chain carries TRBV7-9 and TRBJ1-1; tentatively, D is TRBD1 (5 bases). This CDR3 has 13 amino acids. Trimming shortened V by 3 bases and J by 4 bases, and 9 bases separated the two germline ends. In germline, CDR1 is SEHNR, CDR2 FQNEAQ (reference sequence). The DNA of the CDR3 is TGTGCCAGCAGCTTTTCGGGGCCCACTGAAGCTTTCTTT. This encodes CASSFSGPTEAFF.

This clonotype occurred once. J is TRBJ2-4 and V is TRBV20-1, with D tentatively TRBD2 (5 bases). Germline CDR1 and CDR2: DFQATT and SNEGSKA (reference sequence). The CDR3 totals 15 residues. Trimming left V 6 bases short and J 0 bases short, with 15 bases between. CDR3 DNA sequence: TGCAGTGCCCTTGGCGGCGGGCTAGCCAAAAACATTCAGTACTTC. Translated: CSALGGGLAKNIQYF.

The chain is built from TRBV5-4 and TRBJ2-1; 7 positions match TRBD2. Losses at the gene ends were 2 bases for V and 7 bases for J; bases not matched to a gene: 9. Germline assignment: CDR1 SGHNT and CDR2 YYREEE (reference sequence). The CDR3 loop spans 15 amino acids. DNA for the CDR3: TGTGCCAGCAGCTTAGGGTGGAGGGAGGGGAATGAGCAGTTCTTC. This translates into CASSLGWREGNEQFF.

The chain uses TRBV4-3 and TRBJ2-3, with a tentative D call TRBD2 (6 bases). The CDR3 sequence is 16 residues long. Germline V gene sequence: CDR1 LGHNA, CDR2 YSLEER. V was trimmed by 0 bases and J by 5 bases, leaving 15 bases between them. The CDR3, as DNA: TGCGCCAGCAGCCAAGATGTCGGCGGGGTGGGAGATACGCAGTATTTT. The encoded protein is CASSQDVGGVGDTQYF.